This TCR beta chain comes out of a study of T cell responses to AZD1222 COVID-19 vaccine. At the level of the study: It was second doses at about 4 or about 12 weeks that were pooled.

Data came from immunoSEQ multiplex PCR; TCRdb stores just in-frame clones and leaves some out. This sample has about 120,000 clones, with roughly nine tenths found just once. Only a few counts were recorded for this clone. The source was peripheral blood, collected on day 0 of AZD1222 vaccination. This TCR came from an adult in good health.

In DNA, the CDR3 is TGTGCCAGCAGCGGCGACACTTACGAGCAGTACTTC. It encodes CASSGDTYEQYF. V and J are TRBV9 and TRBJ2-7; D gene uncertain. The CDR3 spans 12 residues. Germline values: CDR1 SGDLS, CDR2 YYNGEE. The V end was cut by 3 bases, the J end by 4 bases, with 8 bases between.